The rows below give T cell receptor beta chains drawn from one sample of a study of shared clonotypes between healthy human individuals. The assay was immunoSEQ multiplex PCR, and TCRdb's table has in-frame clones only and misses some. Among around 2.5 million clones listed, approximately 93% were seen once. The sample taken for sequencing was naive CD4+ T cells from PBMCs. These receptors were obtained from a man aged 18 to 30 in good health. Some clones in this sample may be carry-over from other donors' samples. Each CDR3 is given with its conserved first and last residue. The D gene is left open where the match is weak. Size tells how often a clone was seen (once, few, many) or the class of an expanded clone, and some rows leave it out.

d_call j_call clone_size v_call cdr3_aa cdr3_nt
NA TRBJ2-2 NA TRBV27 CASSLDQPTGELFF TGTGCCAGCTCTCTGGACCAACCCACCGGGGAGCTGTTTTTT
NA TRBJ2-7 NA TRBV28 CASSSPSAPSYEQYF TGTGCCAGCAGTTCCCCCAGCGCTCCCTCCTACGAGCAGTACTTC
NA TRBJ1-5 NA TRBV25-1 CASSELEAYQPQHF TGTGCCAGCAGTGAGTTGGAAGCCTATCAGCCCCAGCATTTT
NA TRBJ1-2 NA TRBV18 CASSPPKVPGNYGYTF TGTGCCAGCTCACCACCGAAAGTCCCAGGGAACTATGGCTACACCTTC
NA TRBJ1-4 NA TRBV4-3 CASSQRYRVFNEKLFF TGCGCCAGCAGCCAAAGGTACAGAGTGTTTAATGAAAAACTGTTTTTT
TRBD2 TRBJ2-7 NA TRBV27 CASSERGSGIVYEQYF TGTGCCAGCAGTGAAAGGGGTAGCGGGATCGTTTACGAGCAGTACTTC
TRBD2 TRBJ2-2 NA TRBV11-1 CASSLAGTSGSWELFF TGTGCCAGCAGCCTTGCCGGGACTAGCGGGTCGTGGGAGCTGTTTTTT
NA TRBJ1-3 once TRBV10-3 CAISESSAGNTIYF TGTGCCATCAGTGAGTCTTCCGCGGGAAACACCATATATTTT
NA TRBJ2-3 NA TRBV27 CASSLNSQDTQYF TGTGCCAGCAGTTTAAATTCTCAGGATACGCAGTATTTT
NA TRBJ2-7 NA TRBV2 CASSAQGSSYEQYF TGTGCCAGCAGCGCCCAGGGAAGCTCCTACGAGCAGTACTTC
NA TRBJ2-6 once TRBV7-3 CASSLTPLDRGSGANVLTF TGTGCCAGCAGCTTAACCCCCCTGGACCGCGGCTCTGGGGCCAACGTCCTGACTTTC
NA TRBJ2-3 NA TRBV19 CASSPDRTSSTDTQYF TGTGCCAGTAGTCCAGACAGGACATCCAGCACAGATACGCAGTATTTT
NA TRBJ2-5 NA TRBV30 CAWSIGETQYF TGTGCCTGGAGCATAGGAGAGACCCAGTACTTC
TRBD2 TRBJ2-3 NA TRBV28 CASDGSGRTDTQYF TGTGCCAGCGACGGCAGCGGGAGGACAGATACGCAGTATTTT
NA TRBJ2-1 NA TRBV7-9 CASSPFEGSSYNEQFF TGTGCCAGCAGTCCTTTTGAGGGGAGCTCCTACAATGAGCAGTTCTTC
NA TRBJ2-1 NA TRBV7-2 CASSLDSPLEQFF TGTGCCAGCAGCCTGGACAGCCCCTTAGAGCAGTTCTTC
NA TRBJ2-6 once TRBV29-1 CSVEVPGTGANVLTF TGCAGCGTTGAGGTCCCAGGGACCGGGGCCAACGTCCTGACTTTC
NA TRBJ1-4 NA TRBV7-2 CASSSQARTAYREKLFF TGTGCCAGCAGCTCCCAAGCGCGGACGGCGTATCGGGAAAAACTGTTTTTT
TRBD2 TRBJ2-3 NA TRBV11-3 CASSFASGIGDTQYF TGTGCCAGCAGCTTCGCTAGCGGGATTGGAGATACGCAGTATTTT
NA TRBJ1-5 NA TRBV28 CASRSAANQPQHF TGTGCCAGCAGGTCGGCGGCAAATCAGCCCCAGCATTTT
TRBD1 TRBJ1-2 NA TRBV7-9 CASSFFEYRGDGYTF TGTGCCAGCAGCTTTTTCGAGTACAGGGGGGACGGCTACACCTTC
TRBD2 TRBJ2-2 few TRBV5-1 CASSRTSNTGELFF TGCGCCAGCAGCAGGACTAGTAACACCGGGGAGCTGTTTTTT
NA TRBJ2-5 NA TRBV7-6 CASSFLPSQETQYF TGTGCCAGCAGCTTTCTCCCATCTCAAGAGACCCAGTACTTC
TRBD1 TRBJ1-5 NA TRBV19 CASTPSGTGSYQPQHF TGTGCCAGTACTCCCTCGGGGACAGGGAGCTATCAGCCCCAGCATTTT
TRBD2 TRBJ2-7 NA TRBV4-2 CASSQVNLAGGVENEQYF TGTGCCAGCAGCCAAGTTAACCTAGCGGGAGGAGTTGAGAACGAGCAGTACTTC
NA TRBJ2-6 NA TRBV29-1 CSVGGTSGANVLTF TGCAGCGTTGGGGGGACGTCTGGGGCCAACGTCCTGACTTTC
NA TRBJ1-2 NA TRBV5-1 CASSLEWGANYGYTF TGCGCCAGCAGCTTGGAATGGGGAGCTAACTATGGCTACACCTTC
TRBD2 TRBJ2-3 NA TRBV11-2 CASSSLAGAVDTQYF TGTGCCAGCAGCTCCCTGGCGGGAGCGGTGGATACGCAGTATTTT
TRBD1 TRBJ1-1 NA TRBV30 CAWSNRGVNTEAFF TGTGCCTGGAGTAACAGGGGAGTGAACACTGAAGCTTTCTTT
TRBD1 TRBJ2-7 NA TRBV5-1 CASSSTGEYEQYF TGCGCCAGCAGCAGCACAGGGGAATACGAGCAGTACTTC
TRBD1 TRBJ1-1 once TRBV11-2 CAVKGADEAFF TGTGCCGTCAAGGGGGCTGATGAAGCTTTCTTT
NA TRBJ2-7 NA TRBV15 CATSRARYEQYF TGTGCCACCAGCAGAGCCCGGTACGAGCAGTACTTC
NA TRBJ2-7 NA TRBV4-1 CASSQGPGTQYEQYF TGCGCCAGCAGCCAGGGGCCCGGGACTCAGTACGAGCAGTACTTC
NA TRBJ1-5 NA TRBV27 CASSRWTARNQPQHF TGTGCCAGCAGTCGTTGGACAGCCCGCAATCAGCCCCAGCATTTT
NA TRBJ1-1 NA TRBV30 CAWAGDRNTEAFF TGTGCCTGGGCAGGGGATAGGAACACTGAAGCTTTCTTT
NA TRBJ1-5 few TRBV7-9 CASSRDIGAQHF TGTGCCAGCAGCCGGGACATCGGGGCCCAGCATTTT